The 6 T cell receptor beta chains listed next were all sequenced from one sample in a study of cytomegalovirus exposure and HLA in healthy donors. A multiplex PCR was run with 60 Vbeta primers and 13 Jbeta primers. Method: immunoSEQ multiplex PCR; TCRdb's copy keeps in-frame clones and lacks some. The sample lists 250,000 to 300,000 clones; about four fifths were seen once. The sequenced material came from PBMCs. Receptors originate from a woman aged 40 to 50 in good health and CMV-seropositive.

The chain has TRBV28 and TRBJ1-6; tentatively, D is TRBD1 (6 bases). CDR1 MDHEN and CDR2 SYDVKM come from the germline V gene. V lost 6 bases and J 10 bases, leaving 16 bases between the germline ends. There are 14 residues in the CDR3. CDR3: CASSPGEKASPLHF. CDR3 coding DNA: TGTGCCAGCAGCCCAGGGGAGAAAGCCTCACCCCTCCACTTT.

The rearrangement joins TRBV7-2 to TRBJ2-1; 7 bases agree with TRBD2. The CDR3 covers 15 residues. Per germline, CDR1 SGHTA and CDR2 FQGNSA. V lost 2 bases and J lost 4; bases outside the gene matches: 5. CDR3 bases: TGTGCCAGCAGCTTAACTACGGGGGGTTACAATGAGCAGTTCTTC. This translates into CASSLTTGGYNEQFF.

V and J are TRBV5-1 and TRBJ2-7; weak D call: TRBD1 (5 bases). The CDR3 loop spans 14 amino acids. Trimming pared 4 bases from V and 6 bases from J, leaving 17 bases between. The germline CDR1 and CDR2 sequences are SGHRS and YFSETQ. CDR3 protein: CASSPLGQGREQYF. The CDR3 coding sequence is TGCGCCAGCAGCCCGTTGGGCCAGGGTCGCGAGCAGTACTTC. Full variable domain (missing parts from reference TRBV5-1 and TRBJ2-7): KAGVTQTPRYLIKTRGQQVTLSCSPISGHRSVSWYQQTPGQGLQFLFEYFSETQRNKGNFPGRFSGRQFSNSRSEMNVSTLELGDSALYLCASSPLGQGREQYFGPGTRLTVT.

The chain is built from TRBV7-2 and TRBJ1-1; no reliable D call. Germline loops: CDR1 SGHTA, CDR2 FQGNSA. Trimming pared 1 base from V and 4 bases from J, leaving 13 bases between. The CDR3 sequence is 15 residues long. The CDR3 sequence is CASSLVSWARTEAFF. The CDR3 nucleotides are TGTGCCAGCAGCTTAGTCTCCTGGGCGCGCACTGAAGCTTTCTTT.

This clone was found a few times. The chain is built from TRBV5-4 and TRBJ2-3; 9 bases match TRBD2. The V gene end was trimmed by 2 bases and the J gene end by 3 bases; junction bases not matched to a gene: 10. This CDR3 spans 17 amino acids. The germline CDR1 and CDR2 sequences are SGHNT and YYREEE (reference sequence). CDR3 in DNA: TGTGCCAGCAGCTTCCCCGGGGTAGCGGGAGTAACAGATACGCAGTATTTT. Protein sequence: CASSFPGVAGVTDTQYF.

The CDR3 region is CASSAPTGSNEKLFF. In DNA form, the CDR3 reads TGTGCCAGTAGTGCCCCGACAGGTAGCAATGAAAAACTGTTTTTT. The chain combines TRBV19 with TRBJ1-4; D is possibly TRBD1 (6 bases). The CDR3 contains 15 residues. From germline, CDR1 is LNHDA and CDR2 SQIVND (reference sequence). V lost 5 bases to trimming and J lost 5 bases, with 15 bases between them.